This T cell receptor beta chain originates from a study of blood T cell repertoires in COVID-19. On the study more broadly: Italy, Spain and the United States were the sources of the convalescent and acute COVID-19 samples.

In the source study's methods: The authors estimated nucleated cell counts from reference gene primer amplification. Clones were sequenced by immunoSEQ multiplex PCR, and TCRdb holds only the in-frame ones, with some missing. D and trimming come from the DNA, and the V and J calls and clone size come from that table. The sample gives around 180,000 clones, around 88% of which show up once; roughly 3.7% is in the top ten. This CDR3 spans 16 amino acids. V was shortened by 0 bases and J by 5 bases, with 15 bases between the two germline ends. Germline loops: CDR1 SGHRS, CDR2 YFSETQ. The chain has TRBV5-1 and TRBJ2-1; no clear D gene. The clonotype originates from a woman in her 30s with acute or convalescent COVID-19. Input material: peripheral blood. CDR3 sequence: CASSLAPTPTDNEQFF. CDR3 sequence (DNA): TGCGCCAGCAGCTTGGCCCCTACCCCGACTGACAATGAGCAGTTCTTC.